These T cell receptor beta chains were read from a single sample in a study of blood T cell repertoires in COVID-19. Sequenced by immunoSEQ multiplex PCR; TCRdb stores in-frame clones only, minus some. The sample has 49,000 or so clones, 88% seen once. Sequencing was carried out using peripheral blood. These TCRs come from a man aged 50 to 60 with acute or convalescent COVID-19. The CDR3 runs from the conserved cysteine through the conserved F or W. A D gene is named only where the DNA matches it firmly. Rows give clone size only sometimes, using once, few, many, or a class for an expanded clone.

TRBV5-1,TRBJ2-1,-,TRBD1,TGCGCCAGCAGCCAGGGGGCTGATCGCAATGAGCAGTTCTTC,CASSQGADRNEQFF
TRBV2,TRBJ1-1,-,-,TGTGCCAGCAGTTGGGAGATTATGAACACTGAAGCTTTCTTT,CASSWEIMNTEAFF
TRBV28,TRBJ2-7,-,-,TGTGCCAGCGGGGGCCCTCGGAGCTCCTACGAGCAGTACTTC,CASGGPRSSYEQYF
TRBV6-5,TRBJ1-2,-,TRBD1,TGTGCCAGCAGTTGGGGACAGGCCCTCTATGGCTACACCTTC,CASSWGQALYGYTF
TRBV9,TRBJ1-1,once,-,TGTGCCAGCAGCGGAGACGAGGCTGAAGCTTTCTTT,CASSGDEAEAFF
TRBV5-6,TRBJ2-2,once,TRBD2,TGTGCCAGCAGCTCCCGGGGCAGCGGGGGGAACACCGGGGAGCTGTTTTTT,CASSSRGSGGNTGELFF
TRBV7-9,TRBJ2-1,-,TRBD1,TGTGCCAGCAGCCGAACAGGGGGCAGCTACAATGAGCAGTTCTTC,CASSRTGGSYNEQFF
TRBV2,TRBJ1-4,-,TRBD1,TGTGCCAGCAGGATACAGGGGGCAACTGAAAAACTGTTTTTT,CASRIQGATEKLFF
TRBV11-2,TRBJ2-5,-,TRBD2,TGTGCCAGCAGCTTGCAACTAGCGGGGGGGGAACTCCAAGAGACCCAGTACTTC,CASSLQLAGGELQETQYF
TRBV5-1,TRBJ2-3,-,-,TGCGCCAGCAGCTCTACAGAAACTGATACGCAGTATTTT,CASSSTETDTQYF
TRBV5-1,TRBJ2-7,-,-,TGCGCCAGCAGCTTCTCATGGCAGGGCTACGAGCAGTACTTC,CASSFSWQGYEQYF
TRBV5-4,TRBJ1-1,-,-,TGTGCCAGCAGCTTAGGGGGTAATCGTGGGGGTACGAACACTGAAGCTTTCTTT,CASSLGGNRGGTNTEAFF
TRBV11-2,TRBJ2-3,once,TRBD2,TGTGCCAGCAGCGCCTCGCTAGCGGCTAGCACAGATACGCAGTATTTT,CASSASLAASTDTQYF
TRBV6-5,TRBJ2-1,-,TRBD2,TGTGCCTGCGGACTAGCGGGTAGATACAATGAGCAGTTCTTC,CACGLAGRYNEQFF
TRBV11-2,TRBJ1-2,-,-,TGTGCCAGCAGCTCGAGGAACTATGGCTACACCTTC,CASSSRNYGYTF
TRBV2,TRBJ2-1,-,TRBD2,TGTGCCAGCAGTGAGACTAGCGGGAGCCTAATCGCAGGCAATGAGCAGTTCTTC,CASSETSGSLIAGNEQFF
TRBV6-6,TRBJ2-7,-,-,TGTGCCAGCAGTCCCTTACGAGACGAGCAGTACTTC,CASSPLRDEQYF
TRBV24-1,TRBJ1-2,-,-,TGTGCCACCAGCGCCGGGGGGGGCCCGATTAACTATGGCTACACCTTC,CATSAGGGPINYGYTF
TRBV10-2,TRBJ1-2,-,-,TGCGCCAGCAGTGAGTCCAGGACAGACTATGGCTACACCTTC,CASSESRTDYGYTF
TRBV5-4,TRBJ1-2,-,TRBD1,TGTGCCAGCAGCCCGACAGGGCTCGAGGGCTACACCTTC,CASSPTGLEGYTF
TRBV10-3,TRBJ1-3,-,-,TGTGCCATCAGGGGGGGAGGCTCTGGAAACACCATATATTTT,CAIRGGGSGNTIYF
TRBV24-1,TRBJ2-5,-,-,TGTGCCACCAGTGACCCCAGAGGCGGAGAAACAGGTATCGAAGAGACCCAGTACTTC,CATSDPRGGETGIEETQYF
TRBV7-9,TRBJ1-5,few,-,TGTGCCAGCACTCCTGGGGAGTTGCAGCCCCAGCATTTT,CASTPGELQPQHF
TRBV27,TRBJ1-2,few,TRBD1,TGTGCCAGCAGTTGGGGACAGGGCCGGGGCTACACCTTC,CASSWGQGRGYTF
TRBV5-1,TRBJ2-3,once,TRBD1,TGCGCCAGCAGCCCGGGTGGGACAGGGGCGGATACGCAGTATTTT,CASSPGGTGADTQYF
TRBV19,TRBJ2-3,once,TRBD2,TGTGCCACAACTTGGGGGGGGGTCACAGATACGCAGTATTTT,CATTWGGVTDTQYF
TRBV12-3/TRBV12-4,TRBJ1-6,-,-,TGTGCCAGCAGTTTAGGCGCGAGGTCACCCCTCCACTTT,CASSLGARSPLHF
TRBV6-5,TRBJ1-5,-,-,TGTGCCAGCAGTCCTGGTTGGGGGGGCCAGCCCCAGCATTTT,CASSPGWGGQPQHF
TRBV24-1,TRBJ2-1,-,TRBD2,TGTGCCACCAGTGGCGCGGGAGTGGGGTACAATGAGCAGTTCTTC,CATSGAGVGYNEQFF
TRBV6-2/TRBV6-3,TRBJ1-5,-,-,TGTGCCAGCAGTACCCCGATCCGGACAACTAATCAGCCCCAGCATTTT,CASSTPIRTTNQPQHF
TRBV7-2,TRBJ1-1,-,-,TGTGCCAGCAGCTTAATTAGTGACCTCGAGCGCACTGAAGCTTTCTTT,CASSLISDLERTEAFF
TRBV11-1,TRBJ1-1,-,-,TGTGCCAGCAGCTTTTCTCGGTCCACTGAAGCTTTCTTT,CASSFSRSTEAFF
TRBV10-3,TRBJ2-2,-,TRBD2,TGTGCCATCAGTTCGATAGCGGGGGTCACCGGGGAGCTGTTTTTT,CAISSIAGVTGELFF
TRBV5-1,TRBJ2-2,-,TRBD2,TGCGCCAGCAGCTTGGACGCGGGGGGCCGCGGGGAGCTGTTTTTT,CASSLDAGGRGELFF
TRBV9,TRBJ1-1,-,-,TGTGCCAGCAGCGCAGAGGCGGGGAACACTGAAGCTTTCTTT,CASSAEAGNTEAFF
TRBV18,TRBJ2-2,-,-,TGTGCCAGCTCACCGTTGAGGGACAAAGGGGAGCTGTTTTTT,CASSPLRDKGELFF
TRBV9,TRBJ2-1,-,TRBD2,TGTGCCAGCAGCCTCTTGGTAGGGGAGGGTGAGCAGTTCTTC,CASSLLVGEGEQFF
TRBV14,TRBJ2-2,-,-,TGTGCCAGCAGCCCTTTGGCTATTGGGGCCCTGCCGAACACCGGGGAGCTGTTTTTT,CASSPLAIGALPNTGELFF
TRBV19,TRBJ1-1,-,-,TGTGCCAGTAAGATGCAGGGCGTCACTGAAGCTTTCTTT,CASKMQGVTEAFF
TRBV7-9,TRBJ1-2,once,-,TGTGCCAGCAGCGAAACAGGGAACTATGGCTACACCTTC,CASSETGNYGYTF
TRBV7-3,TRBJ1-1,-,-,TGTGCCAGCAGCTTATGGGCAGGGGAGAACACTGAAGCTTTCTTT,CASSLWAGENTEAFF
TRBV4-3,TRBJ2-1,-,TRBD2,TGCGCCAGCAGCCCCGACCCGACTAGCGGGGGGTACAATGAGCAGTTCTTC,CASSPDPTSGGYNEQFF
TRBV24-1,TRBJ2-7,-,TRBD2,TGTGCCACCAGTGACAGCGGGAGTCTCTCCTACGAGCAGTACTTC,CATSDSGSLSYEQYF
TRBV5-1,TRBJ1-1,-,TRBD1,TGCGCCAGCAGCACTAATCCGGGACAGGGGACTGAAGCTTTCTTT,CASSTNPGQGTEAFF
TRBV3-1/TRBV3-2,TRBJ1-5,few,TRBD1,TGTGCCAGCAGCCCTACTTGGACAGGGGCTTTTCAGCCCCAGCATTTT,CASSPTWTGAFQPQHF
TRBV19,TRBJ2-2,once,TRBD2,TGTGCCAGTAGTCCGGGACTAGCGGGATCGGGGACCGGGGAGCTGTTTTTT,CASSPGLAGSGTGELFF
TRBV24-1,TRBJ2-5,-,-,TGTGCCACCAGTGGAGGCTCCCAAGAGACCCAGTACTTC,CATSGGSQETQYF
TRBV11-2,TRBJ1-2,-,-,TGTGCCAGCAGCTTAATGGGGGGGACCGGTGGCTACACCTTC,CASSLMGGTGGYTF
TRBV18,TRBJ2-5,-,-,TGTGCCAGCTCACCTCTCAGGGTTGGAGAGACCCAGTACTTC,CASSPLRVGETQYF
TRBV3-1/TRBV3-2,TRBJ1-2,once,TRBD1,TGTGCCAGCAGCGGGACAGGGGGAGAGGGCTACACCTTC,CASSGTGGEGYTF
TRBV11-2,TRBJ2-7,-,-,TGTGCCAGCAGCTTAGAAGTCGTCGGCGAGCAGTACTTC,CASSLEVVGEQYF
TRBV3-1/TRBV3-2,TRBJ2-7,few,TRBD2,TGTGCCAGCAGCCCGACTAGCGGCCTCGAGCAGTACTTC,CASSPTSGLEQYF
TRBV2,TRBJ1-3,-,-,TGTGCCAGCCAGTCTGGAAACACCATATATTTT,CASQSGNTIYF
TRBV28,TRBJ1-3,-,-,TGTGCCAGCAGCTCTACAAACACAGGGAGCGGAAACACCATATATTTT,CASSSTNTGSGNTIYF
TRBV7-2,TRBJ2-7,-,-,TGTGCCAGCAGCTTACAACACCTAGCCTCCTACGAGCAGTACTTC,CASSLQHLASYEQYF
TRBV18,TRBJ1-5,-,TRBD1,TGTGCCAGCTCATGGGACAGGAGGGATCAGCCCCAGCATTTT,CASSWDRRDQPQHF
TRBV5-1,TRBJ1-2,-,-,TGCGCCAGCAGCTTGGCCCCCGTGGCAGTTTCTAACTATGGCTACACCTTC,CASSLAPVAVSNYGYTF